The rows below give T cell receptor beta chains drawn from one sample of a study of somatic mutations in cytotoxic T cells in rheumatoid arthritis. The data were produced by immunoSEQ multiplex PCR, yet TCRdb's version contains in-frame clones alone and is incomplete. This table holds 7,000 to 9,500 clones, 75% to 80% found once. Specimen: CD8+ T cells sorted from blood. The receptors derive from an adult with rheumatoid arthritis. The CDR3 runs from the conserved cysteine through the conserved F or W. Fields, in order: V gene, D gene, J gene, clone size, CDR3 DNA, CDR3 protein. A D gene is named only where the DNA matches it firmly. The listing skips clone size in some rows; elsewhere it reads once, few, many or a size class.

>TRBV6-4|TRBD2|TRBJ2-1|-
TGTGCCAGCAGCCCCGGACTAGCGGGATACAATGAGCAGTTCTTC
CASSPGLAGYNEQFF
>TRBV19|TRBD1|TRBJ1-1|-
TGTGCCAGTAGTAGCTGGGACAGGAACACTGAAGCTTTCTTT
CASSSWDRNTEAFF
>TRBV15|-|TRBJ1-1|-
TGTGCCACCAGCCTGGGGTCGAACACTGAAGCTTTCTTT
CATSLGSNTEAFF
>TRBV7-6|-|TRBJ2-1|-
TGTGCCAGTACGGATAGCTTATACAATGAGCAGTTCTTC
CASTDSLYNEQFF
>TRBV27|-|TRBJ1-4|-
TGTGCCAGCAGTTTTTCAGGGTCCGAAAAACTGTTTTTT
CASSFSGSEKLFF
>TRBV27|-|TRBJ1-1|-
TGTGCCAGCAGTTTATGGGTTGCGGGACCTGAAGCTTTCTTT
CASSLWVAGPEAFF
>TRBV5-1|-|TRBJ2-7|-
TGCGCCAGCAGCTTAGGGACCCCTTACGAGCAGTACTTC
CASSLGTPYEQYF
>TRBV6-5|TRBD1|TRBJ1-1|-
TGTGCCAGCAGTCCACAGGGGGAGGTCACTGAAGCTTTCTTT
CASSPQGEVTEAFF
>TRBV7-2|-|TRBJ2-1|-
TGTGCCAGCAGCTTAGTATCGTGGGGGGCCTACAATGAGCAGTTCTTC
CASSLVSWGAYNEQFF
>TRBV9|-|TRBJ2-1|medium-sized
TGTGCCAGCAGTGCCGGAAGGGGTTTTGGCAATGAGCAGTTCTTC
CASSAGRGFGNEQFF
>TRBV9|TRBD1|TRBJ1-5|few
TGTGCCTCCTCCTCGGACAGGGGCTTGGGTCAGCCCCAGCATTTT
CASSSDRGLGQPQHF
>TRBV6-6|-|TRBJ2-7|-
TGTGCCAGCACCCCTGGGGCTGGGCCTTACGAGCAGTACTTC
CASTPGAGPYEQYF
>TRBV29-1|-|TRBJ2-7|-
TGCAGCGTGGGGCCAACGGGGTACGAGCAGTACTTC
CSVGPTGYEQYF
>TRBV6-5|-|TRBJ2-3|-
TGTGCCAGCAGTTACTCGCTAGCAGAGACAGATACGCAGTATTTT
CASSYSLAETDTQYF
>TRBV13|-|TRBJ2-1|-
TGTGCCAGCAGTTACGCAGGCTTCGTTCTTGCTGAGCAGTTCTTC
CASSYAGFVLAEQFF
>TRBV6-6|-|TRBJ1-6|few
TGTGCCAGCAGTCCGGGCACAACCCTCCACTTT
CASSPGTTLHF
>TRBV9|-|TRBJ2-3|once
TGTGCCAGCAGCGTGTTGGGCCAAAACACAGATACGCAGTATTTT
CASSVLGQNTDTQYF
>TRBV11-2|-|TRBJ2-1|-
TGTGCCAGCAGCTCCCCCTCGCGAGGGCGCGATGAGCAGTTCTTC
CASSSPSRGRDEQFF
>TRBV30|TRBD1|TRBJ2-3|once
TGTGCCTGGAATAACCAGGGGGCGCTTGGAGATACGCAGTATTTT
CAWNNQGALGDTQYF
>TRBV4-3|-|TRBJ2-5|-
TGCGCCAGCAGCCAAGATTTGTGGGACTCCCAAGAGACCCAGTACTTC
CASSQDLWDSQETQYF
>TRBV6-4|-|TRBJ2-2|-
TGTGCCAGCAGTGACTCGACCACATCGGCCGGGGAGCTGTTTTTT
CASSDSTTSAGELFF
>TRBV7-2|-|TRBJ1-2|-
TGTGCCAGCAGCTTCTTAGGCGGGGATGGCTACACCTTC
CASSFLGGDGYTF
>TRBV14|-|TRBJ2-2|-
TGTGCCAGCAGCCAGACAAAGGACACCGGGGAGCTGTTTTTT
CASSQTKDTGELFF
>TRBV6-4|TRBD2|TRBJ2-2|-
TGTGCCAGCAGCGAGGCGGGGGAATCGAACACCGGGGAGCTGTTTTTT
CASSEAGESNTGELFF
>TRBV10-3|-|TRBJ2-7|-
TGTGCCATCAGTGACCGGAACACCAATTACGAGCAGTACTTC
CAISDRNTNYEQYF
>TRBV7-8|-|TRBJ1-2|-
TGTGCCAGCAGCCACAGGGTTAACTATGGCTACACCTTC
CASSHRVNYGYTF
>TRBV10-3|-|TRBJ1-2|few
TGTGCCATCACGGCGGCAGGGGAGATAGACTACACCTTC
CAITAAGEIDYTF
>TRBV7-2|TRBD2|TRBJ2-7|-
TGTGCCAGCAGCTTCCCACGACTAGCGGGATCCTACGAGCAGTACTTC
CASSFPRLAGSYEQYF
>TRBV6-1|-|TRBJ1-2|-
TGTGCCAGCAACTACAGGGAGGGGTATGGCTACACCTTC
CASNYREGYGYTF
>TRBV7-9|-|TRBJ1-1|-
TGTGCCAGCAGCTCGTCAGGGAGGACTGAAGCTTTCTTT
CASSSSGRTEAFF